The clone carrying this T cell receptor (beta chain) occurred a few times. TCR beta libraries were built with iRepertoire HTBI primers and Arm-PCR of CDR3 regions. MiXCR, run by TCRdb on the multiplex PCR reads, gives a single entry per CDR3 protein. The sample contains hundreds of thousands of distinct CDR3 sequences, 16% of which appear only once. The data were taken from a study of regulatory T cells in long-lasting Graves disease. Turning to the study itself: Under 3 months of antithyroid drugs had been taken by newly diagnosed Graves' patients.

Time point specified: newly diagnosed GD, antithyroid drugs for less than 3 months. After RNA was extracted from PBMCs, the TCR library was made from it. The CDR3 sequence is 14 residues long. V lost 0 bases to trimming and J lost 11 bases, with 17 bases between them. The germline V gene has CDR1 SGHTA and CDR2 FQGTGA. These data were also filed under a second study, of T cells in Graves' hyperthyroidism and ophthalmopathy.

Sequences were derived from peripheral blood mononuclear cells (PBMCs), sampled at new diagnosis, from a patient treated with antithyroid drugs. The TCR was taken from a man aged 40-55 years with Graves disease. The chain links TRBV7-3 to TRBJ2-7, with D tentatively TRBD1 or TRBD2 (5 bases each). The chain's CDR3 is CASSLTQGPGIKYF. CDR3 nucleotides: TGTGCCAGCAGCTTAACGCAGGGACCCGGGATTAAGTACTTC. Supplemented by reference TRBV7-3 and TRBJ2-7, the full variable domain reads GAGVSQTPSNKVTEKGKYVELRCDPISGHTALYWYRQSLGQGPEFLIYFQGTGAADDSGLPNDRFFAVRPEGSVSTLKIQRTERGDSAVYLCASSLTQGPGIKYFGPGTRLTVT.